The following is a TCR beta chain sequence with its context. As yet, its antigen is unknown. CDR3 size: 17 residues. V lost 5 bases, J lost 7 bases, and 23 bases lay in between. Germline lookup yields CDR1 MDHEN and CDR2 SYDVKM. These data come from a study of T cell responses to AZD1222 COVID-19 vaccine. General observations from the study: A reported finding is that nearly half of spike-specific TCRs target unmutated variant regions. Donors were largely white British and mainly female; clonal diversity was possibly underestimated.

Investigators merged groups given second doses at roughly 4 or roughly 12 weeks. Libraries were prepared by immunoSEQ multiplex PCR; TCRdb keeps only in-frame clonotypes and omits some of them. The repertoire includes some 130,000 clones, approximately 90% of them detected once, and 1.1% sits in the top ten. The sequence derives from an adult who received the AZD1222 COVID-19 vaccine. The specimen comprised peripheral blood, sampled 28 days after the second AZD1222 dose. The chain carries TRBV28 and TRBJ1-4; D ambiguous. This CDR3 reads CASSPSGGGWGVEKLFF. CDR3 nucleotide sequence: TGTGCCAGCAGTCCCTCCGGTGGAGGGTGGGGTGTTGAAAAACTGTTTTTT.